Sequencing of this T cell receptor (beta chain) was carried out in a study of cytomegalovirus exposure and HLA in healthy donors (dated by TCRdb to 2016 to 2017). Looking at the study overall: An earlier analysis of several hundred of the donors reported roughly 270 Gb of sequence data and 117 million unique TCR beta sequences from about 200 million T cells. Approximately 330 gigabases of sequencing data and around 90 million unique TCR sequences made up an early release that covered 640 HLA-typed donors. Among 398 genotyped donors of the cohort, an average of 235,054 unique TCR beta nucleotide sequences were sequenced per donor, around 20% of them non-productive. Donor age, sex, ethnicity and CMV serostatus were compiled together with the repertoire data. About five DR-DQ haplotypes were handled as single units for association and clustering because linkage in the cohort was strong. HLA typing included class I and class II loci at four-digit resolution. A later analysis re-analyzed previously published TCR beta repertoires from about 600 donors and added high-resolution HLA genotyping to study TCR occurrence patterns. Rather than drawing on any new phenotypic data, the later analysis identified candidate immune exposures from TCR beta sequences and the way those sequences occurred across donors. Typing coverage differed by locus: A, B, C, DRB1 and DQB1 were typed in about 620-630 donors, DQA1 in 522, DPA1 in around 600, and DPB1 in 450 to 490. All discovery cohort repertoires had been generated using a single sequencing platform. To decide whether each TCR beta V gene segment behaved as functional or pseudogenic, an earlier analysis of fewer than 750 of the donors relied on high-throughput TCR beta sequencing. Using immunosequencing, the study profiled T cell repertoires from 666 subjects and related those repertoires to cytomegalovirus serostatus. A separate validation cohort of 90 to 150 different subjects was used in addition to the 666-subject first cohort. Of the 398 genotyped donors, roughly 80% were placed in the genetic ancestry cluster associated with self-reported Caucasian donors. To predict cytomegalovirus infection status, the study combined high-throughput TCR immunosequencing, statistical association of individual TCRs with disease status, and machine learning. The aim of the study was to test whether cataloging public T cell receptors could identify signatures of past pathogen exposure. A later genetic analysis used genome-wide SNP genotypes for about 55% of the 666 donors, treating that subset as a discovery cohort. What the work shows at the level of the full study, not this receptor alone: A further reported finding was that TCR beta sequences accurately predicted the HLA-A and HLA-B alleles for most subjects in the first cohort. Over 15 rarely observed V segments, including chromosome 9 orphons, were excluded from the earlier analysis of some 590 of the donors because counts were too low. Several of the top co-occurrence clusters appeared to be linked to parvovirus B19, influenza, CMV and Epstein-Barr virus, according to a later analysis. Assigning TCR associations to individual alleles was difficult when HLA alleles, especially DR and DQ, strongly co-occurred. The study listed 150 to 200 TCR beta chains as associated with cytomegalovirus. In a later genetic analysis, a missense DCLRE1C variant was associated with V-gene and J-gene trimming of TCR beta chains, and the association was replicated in an independent cohort. In an earlier analysis of around 500 of the donors, most TCR beta V segments appeared in productive rearrangements about 87% or about 30% of the time, broadly matching IMGT annotations. Some IMGT-functional V segments, including TRBV6-2 and TRBV6-3, could not be distinguished by the 87-base-pair reads and were therefore excluded. In a later analysis, most CMV-associated TCR beta chains were found to appear HLA-restricted, with HLA associations seemingly driven largely by CMV exposure. Specific HLA alleles were associated with 16,951 TCR beta sequences at a false discovery rate of 0.05 in a later analysis. The sequencing pipeline was judged likely to have produced a cluster of highly shared sequence variants as a technical artifact. The classifier was reported to diagnose cytomegalovirus status with high specificity and sensitivity in both the original cohort and the validation cohort. The authors suggested that the approach could potentially be generalized to other disease states and immunological phenotypes. Only TCR beta chains were sequenced in this cohort, and the absence of alpha or paired-chain data limited detectable features. Most TCR sequences were seen in very few donors, while some public TCRs were found in many individuals. A later genetic analysis reported fewer N-insertions in productive TCRs among donors in an Asian-associated ancestry cluster than the roughly 700-donor mean. Presence/absence analyses assumed roughly uniform sequencing depth across donors, an assumption that may not hold. Linkage disequilibrium might explain the correlated functional status among segregating V segments, but an unknown experimental factor could not be ruled out. According to a later analysis, TCR association rates differed among HLA loci, with DRB1 alleles showing the most associated TCRs and HLA-C alleles showing the fewest. Compared with equally common non-associated chains, HLA-associated TCR beta chains in a later analysis were more clonally expanded and had lower generation probabilities. Because some donors lacked HLA typing at each locus, the association tests relied only on the typed subset. In vitro tests confirmed that a few of the cytomegalovirus-associated TCR beta chains recognize cytomegalovirus antigens. The only immune exposure information available for the cohort was CMV serostatus.

Receptor amplification or capture employed the immunoSEQ multiplex PCR assay. For the multiplex PCR, a mixture combining 60 forward primers for TCR Vbeta segments and 13 reverse primers for TCR Jbeta segments was used. A multiplex PCR assay on genomic DNA amplified the CDR3 region of rearranged TCR beta genes. Amplified TCR beta libraries were sequenced as 87-base-pair reads on the Illumina HiSeq System. The study's processing was this. In a later analysis, approximately 74 million unique TCR beta chains were counted across the roughly 610 repertoires, and approximately 11 million of these chains were shared by at least two donors. Raw reads were error-corrected and collapsed into unique sequences by a nearest-neighbor algorithm in which closely related sequences were merged to remove PCR and sequencing errors. V, D and J gene segments were assigned by aligning CDR3 sequences to IMGT reference sequences. For a sequence to be retained, a match of at least six nucleotides was required to both a V gene segment and a J gene segment. Rearrangements were called productive when the CDR3 lacked stop codons and stayed in frame with V and J; all others were non-productive. Following IMGT convention, CDR3 was defined as the stretch from the second conserved V-encoded cysteine to the conserved J-encoded phenylalanine. Sequences without an unambiguous match to a single V gene segment were excluded from the earlier analysis of several hundred of the donors. An earlier analysis of 587 of the donors classified V segments as functional when productive rearrangements were above 56.7% and as segregating when the standard deviation between donors was above 5%. A statistical classification framework was developed to diagnose cytomegalovirus status using the catalog of TCR beta chain sequences. In a later analysis, V and J genes were assigned by comparing TCR nucleotide sequences against IMGT/GENE-DB human TR gene sequences. In a later analysis, CDR3 sequences and most-parsimonious VDJ recombination scenarios were assigned using the TCRdist pipeline. In a later analysis, every TCR beta chain was defined by the combination of its CDR3 amino acid sequence and its V-gene family, and reads without a unique V-gene family were dropped. To address suspected cross-contamination and a sequencing artifact, a later analysis removed 592 highly shared, low-generation-probability nucleotide sequences. In a later analysis, a clonal expansion index was calculated for each public chain from normalized within-repertoire ranks of inferred template counts. In a later analysis, generation probabilities were computed with a VDJ recombination model fitted to out-of-frame rearrangements, and the resulting probabilities were checked against IGoR. In a later analysis, hypergeometric tests were used to score TCR-TCR, TCR-HLA and TCR-CMV co-occurrence, with a repertoire-size bias correction applied to TCR pairs. A later analysis estimated false discovery rates by permuting HLA or CMV assignments 20 times. In a later analysis, co-occurring TCRs were grouped with DBSCAN, and TCRdist sequence similarity was added when clustering was performed within HLA-allele-positive subsets. Co-occurrence clustering excluded repertoires with fewer than 30,000 or more than 120,000 public chains, plus five with anomalous nucleotide sharing. TCRdb re-hosts the immuneACCESS table, in-frame sequences only. Its copies lack some clones; in the studies checked, an unresolved V gene accounts for under half of them, and the cause for the rest is not known. V, J and clone size were drawn from that table, and D and trimming were deduced from the DNA. Recorded for this sample are under 100,000 clones; roughly 80% of them occurred a single time. The top ten clonotypes cover 2.5% to 3.5% of the sample.

The cohort was made up of 666 healthy bone marrow donors. At the time of sampling, every cohort member was nominally healthy, though immune exposures that went unrecorded were likely present. The donor was CMV seronegative and belonged to the group of over 300 seronegative cohort members. Every donor gave a peripheral blood sample, and the peripheral blood mononuclear cells from that sample were used for TCR beta sequencing. The Qiagen DNeasy Blood Extraction Kit was used to extract genomic DNA from the blood cell samples. Counted from cysteine to phenylalanine, this CDR3 has 13 amino acids. Solely the CDR3 DNA is kept, with 39 bases framed from the first base. On this clone itself: Its cognate antigen has yet to be identified. Base quality data are lacking; no much larger clone is found one base away.

The source is a man between 40 and 49 years old in good health and CMV-seronegative. Source material: PBMCs. This chain joins TRBV1 to TRBJ2-7; TRBD2 is the table's D call, not checked against the DNA. TRBV1 is designated a pseudogene. The DNA reads TGCACCAGCAGCCAAGATCGTGGGGGAGGGCAGTACTTC. It translates as CTSSQDRGGGQYF.